This T cell receptor beta chain is drawn from a study of T cell repertoires in cytomegalovirus infection. Study in general: Public TCR beta signatures marked donors with CMV infection and the matching HLA.

A note on this clonotype: Its specificity is unknown.

MiXCR, run by TCRdb on the reads, gives a single entry per CDR3 protein. The table includes hundreds of thousands of distinct CDR3 sequences, 9.5% detected once. Trimming pared 1 base from V and 10 bases from J, leaving 14 bases between. CDR3 size: 14 residues. Germline-derived CDR1 and CDR2 are SGDLS and YYNGEE. Overall study findings and caveats: Summed frequency of shared TCR beta families picked out CMV carriers who also had the relevant HLA. Dominant in the ex vivo response were TCR beta clonotypes restricted by HLA-C and specific for CMV.

The sequenced sample consisted of PBMCs. J is TRBJ2-2 and V is TRBV9; D tentatively fits TRBD1 or TRBD2 (5 bases each). This TCR came from a human donor in good health (CMV status not recorded). Some clones in this sample may be carry-over from other donors' samples. Written as DNA, the CDR3 is TGTGCCAGCAGCGTACGTTACATGGGGGTGGAGCTGTTTTTT. Its translation is CASSVRYMGVELFF.